The text below deals with one T cell receptor beta chain. These data are taken from a study of blood T cell repertoires in COVID-19. Germline CDR1 is SGHRS and CDR2 is YFSETQ. The CDR3 totals 14 residues. With V trimmed by 3 bases and J by 2 bases, 5 bases remained unmatched. The assay was immunoSEQ multiplex PCR, and TCRdb's table has in-frame clones only and misses some. Of around 92,000 clones in the sample, around 83% are singletons; the top ten hold 10% to 15%. V usage is TRBV5-1 and J usage is TRBJ2-7, with 7 bases fitting TRBD2. What was sequenced was peripheral blood. The source of this sequence is a woman aged 60-70 years in a cohort sampled during active or convalescent COVID-19. The CDR3 sequence: CASSSSGGAYEQYF. DNA for the CDR3: TGCGCCAGCAGCTCCTCGGGGGGAGCCTACGAGCAGTACTTC.